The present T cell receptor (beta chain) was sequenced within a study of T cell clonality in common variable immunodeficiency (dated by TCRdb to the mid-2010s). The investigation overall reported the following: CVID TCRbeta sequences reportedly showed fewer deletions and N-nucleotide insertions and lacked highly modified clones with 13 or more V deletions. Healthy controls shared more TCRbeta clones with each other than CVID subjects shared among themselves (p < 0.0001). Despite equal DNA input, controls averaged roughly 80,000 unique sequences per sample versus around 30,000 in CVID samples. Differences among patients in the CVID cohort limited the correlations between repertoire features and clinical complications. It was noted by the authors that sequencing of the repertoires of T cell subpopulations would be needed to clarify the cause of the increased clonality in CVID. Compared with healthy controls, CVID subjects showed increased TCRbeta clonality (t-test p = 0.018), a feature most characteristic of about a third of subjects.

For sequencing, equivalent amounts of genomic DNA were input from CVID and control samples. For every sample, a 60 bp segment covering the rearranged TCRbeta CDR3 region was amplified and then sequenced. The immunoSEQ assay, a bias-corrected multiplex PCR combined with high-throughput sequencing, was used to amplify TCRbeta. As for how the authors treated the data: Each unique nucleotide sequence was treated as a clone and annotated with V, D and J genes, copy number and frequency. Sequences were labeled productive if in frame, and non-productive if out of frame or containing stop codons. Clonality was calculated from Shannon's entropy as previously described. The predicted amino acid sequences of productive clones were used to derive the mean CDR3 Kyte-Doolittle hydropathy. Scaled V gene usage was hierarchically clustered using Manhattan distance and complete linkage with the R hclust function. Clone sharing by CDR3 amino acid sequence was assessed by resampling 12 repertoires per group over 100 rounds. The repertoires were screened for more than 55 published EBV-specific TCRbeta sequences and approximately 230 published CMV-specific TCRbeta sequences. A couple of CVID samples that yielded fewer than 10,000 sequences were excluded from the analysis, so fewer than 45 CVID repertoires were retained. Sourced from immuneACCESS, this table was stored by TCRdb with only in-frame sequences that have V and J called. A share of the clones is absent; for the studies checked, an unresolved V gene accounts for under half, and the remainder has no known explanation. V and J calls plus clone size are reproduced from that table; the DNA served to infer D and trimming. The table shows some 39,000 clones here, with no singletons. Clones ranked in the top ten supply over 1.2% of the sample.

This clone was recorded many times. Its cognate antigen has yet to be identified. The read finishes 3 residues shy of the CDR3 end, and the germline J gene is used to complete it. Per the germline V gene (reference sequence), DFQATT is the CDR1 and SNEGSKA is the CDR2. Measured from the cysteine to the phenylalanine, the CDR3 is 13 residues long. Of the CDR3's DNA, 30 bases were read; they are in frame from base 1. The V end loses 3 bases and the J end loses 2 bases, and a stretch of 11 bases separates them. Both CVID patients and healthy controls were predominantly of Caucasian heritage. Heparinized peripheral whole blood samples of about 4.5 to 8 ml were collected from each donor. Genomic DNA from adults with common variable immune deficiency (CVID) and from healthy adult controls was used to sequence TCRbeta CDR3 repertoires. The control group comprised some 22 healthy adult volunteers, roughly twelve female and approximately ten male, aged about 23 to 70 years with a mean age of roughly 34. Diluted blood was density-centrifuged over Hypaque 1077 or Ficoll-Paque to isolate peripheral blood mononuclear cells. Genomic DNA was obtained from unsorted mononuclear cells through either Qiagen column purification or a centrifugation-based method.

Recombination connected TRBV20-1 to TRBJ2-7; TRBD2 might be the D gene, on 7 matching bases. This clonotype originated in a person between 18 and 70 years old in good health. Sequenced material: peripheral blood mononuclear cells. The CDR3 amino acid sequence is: CSASLGGAYEQYF. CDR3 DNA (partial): TGCAGTGCTAGCCTAGGGGGGGCCTACGAG.